These 10 T cell receptor beta chains share one sample of origin, sequenced in a study of blood T cell repertoires in COVID-19. Data came from immunoSEQ multiplex PCR; TCRdb stores just in-frame clones and leaves some out. The sample records 200,000 or so clones, 70% to 85% being singletons. Specimen: peripheral blood. The source is a human donor in a cohort sampled during active COVID-19.

This chain connects TRBV4-2 to TRBJ1-5, with TRBD1 matching over 9 bases. The ends lost 2 bases at V and 1 base at J; junction bases unmatched: 6. The CDR3 has 17 amino acids. The V gene's germline CDR1 is LGHNA and CDR2 YNFKEQ. The CDR3 sequence is CASSQYKTGGSNQPQHF. CDR3 nucleotides: TGTGCCAGCAGCCAATATAAGACAGGGGGAAGCAATCAGCCCCAGCATTTT.

This clone was recorded once. The chain employs TRBV28 and TRBJ2-1; TRBD2 agrees at 12 bases. The CDR3 runs to 16 residues. The V gene end was trimmed by 6 bases and the J gene end by 1 base; junction bases not matched to a gene: 4. Per germline, CDR1 MDHEN and CDR2 SYDVKM. Here the CDR3 DNA reads TGTGCCAGCAGACTAGCGGGGGGAAGTTCCTACAATGAGCAGTTCTTC. Translation gives CASRLAGGSSYNEQFF.

This chain joins TRBV6-5 and TRBJ2-1, with D possibly TRBD2 on 6 matching bases. CDR1 and CDR2 (germline): MNHEY, SVGAGI. Trimming took 6 bases from V and 3 from J, leaving 12 bases between them. This CDR3 spans 14 amino acids. CDR3 coding DNA: TGTGCCAGCAGCACGGGACTGAACTACAATGAGCAGTTCTTC. This translates into CASSTGLNYNEQFF.

The gene calls are TRBV5-6 and TRBJ1-4; a possible D gene is TRBD1 (6 bases). From germline, CDR1 is SGHDT and CDR2 YYEEEE. The CDR3 is 16 residues long. V lost 2 bases to trimming and J lost 7 bases, with 18 bases between them. CDR3 sequence (DNA): TGTGCCAGCAGCTTCATCGCCGGGGGCGGGAGTGAAAAACTGTTTTTT. Amino acids: CASSFIAGGGSEKLFF.

The chain uses TRBV28 and TRBJ2-7; TRBD2 might be the D (6 bases). Trimming took off 1 base at V and 6 bases at J, with 13 bases between the two ends. The CDR3 runs 14 residues. CDR1 is MDHEN and CDR2 is SYDVKM in the germline V gene. This CDR3 reads CASSLYGGMREQYF. The CDR3 DNA reads as TGTGCCAGCAGTTTATACGGCGGGATGCGCGAGCAGTACTTC.

The CDR3 loop is CASSYSGLGAQETQYF. The CDR3 bases are TGTGCCAGCAGTTACTCCGGACTGGGGGCGCAAGAGACCCAGTACTTC. This rearrangement joins TRBV6-6 to TRBJ2-5; perhaps TRBD1 as D (6 bases). CDR3 length: 16 amino acids. Germline lookup yields CDR1 MNHNY and CDR2 SVGAGI (reference sequence). V dropped 0 bases and J dropped 2 bases, with 13 bases sitting between them.

About this clone itself: An end of the junction differs from the germline gene, which may be a read error. V is TRBV6-1 and J is TRBJ2-1, with 9 bases that match TRBD1. CDR3 length equals 14 residues. Germline lookup yields CDR1 MNHNS and CDR2 SASEGT. In DNA, the CDR3 is TGCGCCAGCAGTGACATGACAGGGGGCAATGAGCAGTTCTTC. It is translated as CASSDMTGGNEQFF.

This clone came up a few times. The chain uses TRBV5-1 and TRBJ2-5; D perhaps matches TRBD2 (5 bases). The V end was cut by 0 bases, the J end by 5 bases, with 8 bases between. This CDR3 comprises 13 residues. Germline-derived CDR1 and CDR2 are SGHRS and YFSETQ. This CDR3 reads CASSLERRETQYF. The CDR3 DNA is TGCGCCAGCAGCTTGGAGAGGAGGGAGACCCAGTACTTC.

The V and J genes are TRBV23-1 and TRBJ1-5; 7 nucleotides match TRBD1. TRBV23-1 is flagged as an ORF with uncertain function. This CDR3 has 13 residues. With V trimmed by 8 bases and J by 6 bases, 7 bases remained unmatched. The CDR3 sequence is CASRDRAGQPQHF. The DNA for the CDR3 is TGCGCCAGCCGAGACAGGGCAGGTCAGCCCCAGCATTTT.

The J gene is TRBJ1-3, the V gene TRBV24-1, with TRBD1 matching 8 bases. Germline lookup yields CDR1 KGHDR and CDR2 SFDVKD. Germline trimming cut 7 bases from V and 2 bases from J; bases unmatched to any gene: 9. This CDR3 contains 16 residues. CDR3 region: CATRPTGVRAGNTIYF. CDR3 in DNA: TGTGCCACCAGGCCGACAGGGGTTCGGGCTGGAAACACCATATATTTT.